This TCR beta chain was found in a study of blood T cell repertoires in COVID-19. Study overall: Collection of acute and convalescent COVID-19 samples took place in the United States, Italy and Spain.

Sequencing used immunoSEQ multiplex PCR; TCRdb keeps in-frame clones, though not all of them. The sample has about 26,000 clones, more than 70% seen once; the top ten hold about 32%. There are 17 residues in the CDR3. The germline V gene has CDR1 LGHDT and CDR2 YNNKEL (reference sequence). With 4 bases removed from V and 1 base from J, the gap between germline ends came to 19 bases. This TCR was sampled from a human donor in a cohort sampled during active COVID-19. The rearrangement links TRBV3-1 (or the pseudogene TRBV3-2) to TRBJ1-2; D is unclear. The sequenced material came from peripheral blood. The CDR3 region is CASSPHPSRVNNYGYTF. The CDR3 coding sequence is TGTGCCAGCAGCCCCCACCCGTCCCGGGTAAATAACTATGGCTACACCTTC.